This passage covers 19 T cell receptor beta chains from one sample sequenced in a study of human T cells and chemical hapten exposure (dated by TCRdb to about 2021). The time point label for this specimen denotes: patch test 2, 6 weeks after DPC sensitization. Per the publication, the treatment or condition label means: therapeutic diphenylcyclopropenone sensitization with weekly scalp DPC. Library preparation employed RACE. Sequencing used a NextSeq 500. TCRdb ran its own pipeline on the public reads, namely fastp trimming at Q25 and MiXCR clone calling, and kept in-frame beta chains. Entries that share a CDR3 protein sequence are merged under the most common genes and DNA. Present in this sample are 80,000 to 95,000 distinct CDR3 sequences, 11% of which were seen just once. Clones ranked in the top ten supply roughly 2% of the sample. This sample comprised whole blood, obtained in connection with sensitization to the hapten diphenylcyclopropenone (DPC). These receptors came from a man in his forties with alopecia areata. Some clones in this sample may be carry-over from other donors' samples.

The CDR3 protein is CASSRPARGQPQHF. The CDR3 region has the DNA TGTGCCAGCAGCCGTCCGGCCCGCGGTCAGCCCCAGCATTTT. The chain links TRBV28 to TRBJ1-5; D call uncertain. The CDR3 is 14 residues long. Germline V lookup: CDR1 MDHEN, CDR2 SYDVKM. V lost 6 bases and J lost 6, with 15 bases in between.

This chain joins TRBV2 and TRBJ2-3; TRBD2 matches 9 bases. V lost 10 bases, J lost 4 bases, and 9 bases stayed unmatched. CDR3 length: 14 amino acids. CDR1 is SNHLY and CDR2 is FYNNEI in the germline V gene. The CDR3, as DNA: TGTGCCACCAGGGAACTAGCGGGCCCAGATACGCAGTATTTT. Its protein product is CATRELAGPDTQYF. Variable domain in full (rest from reference TRBV2 and TRBJ2-3): EPEVTQTPSHQVTQMGQEVILRCVPISNHLYFYWYRQILGQKVEFLVSFYNNEISEKSEIFDDQFSVERPDGSNFTLKIRSTKLEDSAMYFCATRELAGPDTQYFGPGTRLTVL.

The CDR3 protein is CASSFGLNSPLHF. In DNA form, the CDR3 reads TGTGCCAGCAGCTTTGGTTTGAATTCACCCCTCCACTTT. The genes are TRBV5-5 and TRBJ1-6, with D uncertain. The CDR3 is 13 amino acids. Trimming left V 2 bases short and J 7 bases short, with 7 bases between. Looked up from germline, CDR1 is SGHKS and CDR2 is YYEKEE (reference sequence).

The genes are TRBV6-5 and TRBJ1-1, with D unclear. Trimming removed 7 bases at V and 5 bases at J, with 23 bases between. Per the germline V gene, CDR1 is MNHEY and CDR2 is SVGAGI. The CDR3 loop spans 16 amino acids. CDR3 in amino acids: CASIGDRQTSGTEAFF. For the CDR3, the DNA is TGTGCCAGCATTGGGGATAGGCAAACTTCGGGGACTGAAGCTTTCTTT.

In its sample, this clonotype was seen a few times. V usage is TRBV4-3 and J usage is TRBJ2-1; 14 nucleotides line up with TRBD2. Trimming at V came to 1 base and at J to 1 base, leaving 0 bases not matched to a gene. The CDR3 has 17 amino acids. Germline CDR1 and CDR2: LGHNA and YSLEER. The CDR3 loop is CASSQGTSGRSYNEQFF. In DNA form, the CDR3 reads TGCGCCAGCAGCCAAGGGACTAGCGGGAGGTCCTACAATGAGCAGTTCTTC.

This clonotype was counted only a few times. The gene calls are TRBV2 and TRBJ1-2; the D is unclear. Trimming removed 7 bases at V and 6 bases at J, with 18 bases between. CDR3 length equals 14 residues. Germline V CDR1 and CDR2: SNHLY, FYNNEI. CDR3 in DNA: TGTGCCAGCATTTTAGGGCCCTATGGGGATGGCTACACCTTC. Residues: CASILGPYGDGYTF. The variable domain in full, with the rest retrieved from reference TRBV2 and TRBJ1-2, is EPEVTQTPSHQVTQMGQEVILRCVPISNHLYFYWYRQILGQKVEFLVSFYNNEISEKSEIFDDQFSVERPDGSNFTLKIRSTKLEDSAMYFCASILGPYGDGYTFGSGTRLTVV.

The rearrangement joins TRBV12-3 or TRBV12-4 to TRBJ2-2; D uncertain. The length of the CDR3 is 14 residues. V was cut by 2 bases and J by 7 bases, with 11 bases left in between. CDR3 coding DNA: TGTGCCAGCAGTTTAACCCGTTCTGTCGGGGAGCTGTTTTTT. Protein product: CASSLTRSVGELFF.

The V gene is TRBV19, the J gene TRBJ2-1; TRBD2 might be the D (6 bases). V was clipped by 2 bases and J by 8 bases, with 22 bases between them. The CDR3 loop spans 17 amino acids. Germline V gene lookup returns CDR1 LNHDA and CDR2 SQIVND (reference sequence). The CDR3 reads CASSISRGITFLDEQFF. The DNA of the CDR3 is TGTGCCAGTAGTATATCCCGGGGGATAACGTTCTTGGATGAGCAGTTCTTC.

J is TRBJ1-5 and V is TRBV29-1; the D gene is possibly TRBD1 (5 bases). Trimming stripped 8 bases from V and 4 bases from J, with 15 bases between. From germline, CDR1 is SQVTM and CDR2 ANQGSEA. The CDR3 loop spans 13 amino acids. CDR3 amino acids: CSSLGGVNQPQHF. The CDR3, as DNA: TGCAGCTCCTTAGGAGGGGTAAATCAGCCCCAGCATTTT.

About this clonotype itself: An end of the junction does not agree with germline; a read error may underlie this. The rearrangement joins TRBV28 to TRBJ2-3; 7 nucleotides match TRBD1. The CDR3 has 13 amino acids. Germline V gene sequence: CDR1 MDHEN, CDR2 SYDVKM. The CDR3 is CAIRDSSTDTQYF. CDR3 coding DNA: TGCGCCATCCGGGACAGTAGCACAGATACGCAGTATTTT.

This clonotype was detected a few times. J is TRBJ2-2 and V is TRBV6-2 or TRBV6-3, with 8 bases that match TRBD1. The CDR3 consists of 17 residues. The J segment lost 7 bases and the V segment lost 5 bases, leaving 15 bases of the junction unmatched. Germline-derived CDR1 and CDR2 are MNHEY and SVGEGT. This CDR3 is CASSRSLRDRKGGELFF. The CDR3 DNA is TGTGCCAGCAGTCGTTCTCTCCGGGACAGGAAGGGCGGGGAGCTGTTTTTT.

This clonotype has only a few counts. The rearrangement links TRBV5-1 to TRBJ2-6, with a possible D match to TRBD2 (6 bases). The V and J ends lost 4 bases and 1 base respectively, with 21 bases between them. The CDR3 spans 19 residues. The V gene's germline CDR1 is SGHRS and CDR2 YFSETQ. The CDR3 protein is CASSAGASALISGANVLTF. The CDR3 DNA reads TGCGCCAGCAGCGCCGGAGCTAGCGCCCTAATATCTGGGGCCAACGTCCTGACTTTC.

Note on this clonotype: This may be a read error, as it is one base from a much larger clone. For the CDR3, the DNA is TGCAGTGCTCCACGGACAGGTCCTAGCTCCTACGAGCAGTGCTTC. Protein: CSAPRTGPSSYEQCF. The V and J genes are TRBV20-1 and TRBJ2-7; TRBD1 matches at 7 bases. The germline gives CDR1 DFQATT, CDR2 SNEGSKA (reference sequence). The CDR3 runs 15 residues.

This clonotype came up many times. This rearrangement joins TRBV24-1 to TRBJ2-5; D perhaps matches TRBD2 (6 bases). The germline V and J ends were trimmed by 4 bases and 4 bases, with 12 bases remaining between them. Germline lookup yields CDR1 KGHDR and CDR2 SFDVKD. This CDR3 has 14 amino acids. The CDR3 region is CATSDRDFRETQYF. The CDR3, as DNA: TGTGCCACCAGTGACCGGGACTTTCGAGAGACCCAGTACTTC.

This clonotype was counted ten times or more. The V and J genes are TRBV4-3 and TRBJ2-7; D is possibly TRBD2 (5 bases). This CDR3 is 13 amino acids long. Germline-derived CDR1 and CDR2 are LGHNA and YSLEER. V was cut by 1 base and J by 6 bases, with 10 bases left in between. The CDR3 coding sequence is TGCGCCAGCAGCCAAGTAGCCAGCGGCGAGCAGTACTTC. This codes for CASSQVASGEQYF.

The V call is TRBV18, the J call TRBJ1-3; D gene uncertain. With 3 bases removed from V and 2 bases from J, the gap between germline ends came to 14 bases. The CDR3 spans 16 residues. Germline V CDR1 and CDR2: KGHSH, LQKENI. The CDR3 DNA reads TGTGCCAGCTCACCGATAAGCCCGGGTCCTGGAAACACCATATATTTT. It codes for CASSPISPGPGNTIYF. Full variable domain (remainder filled in from reference TRBV18 and TRBJ1-3): NAGVMQNPRHLVRRRGQEARLRCSPMKGHSHVYWYRQLPEEGLKFMVYLQKENIIDESGMPKERFSAEFPKEGPSILRIQQVVRGDSAAYFCASSPISPGPGNTIYFGEGSWLTVV.

This rearrangement joins TRBV7-3 to TRBJ2-3; TRBD2 matches 14 bases. The CDR3 is 17 residues long. Germline CDR1 reads SGHTA; CDR2 reads FQGTGA. The V and J ends lost 5 bases and 3 bases, in that order; junction bases with no gene match: 7. The CDR3 nucleotides read TGTGCCAGCAGCCCAGGACTAGCGGGAGGAGTGACAGATACGCAGTATTTT. It codes for CASSPGLAGGVTDTQYF.

Ten or more counts support this clonotype. The chain links TRBV7-2 to TRBJ2-1; 9 bases match TRBD2. The germline V gene has CDR1 SGHTA and CDR2 FQGNSA. The ends lost 1 base at V and 8 bases at J; junction bases unmatched: 6. The CDR3 is 15 residues long. Written as DNA, the CDR3 is TGTGCCAGCAGCTTAGTGGCGGGAGGGCCGGATGAGCAGTTCTTC. Its protein product is CASSLVAGGPDEQFF. Together with reference TRBV7-2 and TRBJ2-1, the CDR3 gives the full variable domain: GAGVSQSPSNKVTEKGKDVELRCDPISGHTALYWYRQSLGQGLEFLIYFQGNSAPDKSGLPSDRFSAERTGGSVSTLTIQRTQQEDSAVYLCASSLVAGGPDEQFFGPGTRLTVL.

In its sample, this clonotype was seen many times. The chain couples TRBV6-5 to TRBJ1-6, with 10 nucleotides matching TRBD1. Germline CDR1 reads MNHEY; CDR2 reads SVGAGI. This CDR3 has 15 amino acids. J was trimmed by 6 bases and V by 5 bases; bases with no gene match: 4. CDR3 protein: CASSPGTGVNSPLHF. In DNA form, the CDR3 reads TGTGCCAGCAGTCCCGGGACAGGGGTTAATTCACCCCTCCACTTT.